The clone carrying this T cell receptor (beta chain) was seen a few times. What it recognizes is unknown. TCRdb itself ran the 5' RACE reads through MiXCR, one entry per CDR3 protein. The sample lists roughly 250,000 distinct CDR3 sequences, 5.5% to 7% seen once, with 3.5% to 4% in the top ten. The data originate from a study of identical twins. Study-level points and caveats: Invariant MAIT and iNKT cells could partly confound zero-insertion analyses. The degree of excess twin sharing was weaker in beta out-of-frame sequences. Alpha sequences out of frame and shared by twins had excess low generation probability.

The same data also contributed to another study, on yellow fever vaccine responses in identical twins. Turning to that study: In identical twins, vaccine T cell responses appeared partly shared and partly individual.

The sequence came from a woman in her late teens or twenties in good health. Sequencing was carried out using memory (CD45RO+) T cells sorted from blood.

The CDR3 reads CASTTRGSYNEQFF. The CDR3 nucleotides read TGTGCCAGCACCACGAGGGGGTCCTACAATGAGCAGTTCTTC. The V gene is TRBV27, the J gene TRBJ2-1, with D tentatively TRBD1 (6 bases). CDR1 is MNHEY, CDR2 SMNVEV, per germline (reference sequence). The V end lost 7 bases, the J end lost 1 base, and 11 bases lay between the germline ends. The CDR3 length is 14 residues.